What follows are 25 T cell receptor beta chains derived from one specimen sequenced in a study of regulatory T cells in long-lasting Graves disease. Noted time point: newly diagnosed GD, antithyroid drugs for less than 3 months. PBMCs were the source of the RNA used for TCR sequencing. Construction of TCR beta libraries relied on iRepertoire HTBI primers and on Arm-PCR targeting CDR3 regions. Via MiXCR, TCRdb re-called the multiplex PCR reads, giving one row per CDR3 protein. The sample records 530,000 or so distinct CDR3 sequences, less than 15% being singletons. The same sample was also used in a study of T cells in Graves' hyperthyroidism and ophthalmopathy.

The sample was peripheral blood mononuclear cells (PBMCs), taken at new diagnosis, from a patient treated with antithyroid drugs. These receptors originate from a man between 25 and 39 years old with Graves disease.

This clonotype has just a few counts. The rearrangement uses TRBV5-1 and TRBJ1-2, with D possibly being TRBD1 (6 bases). Germline lookup yields CDR1 SGHRS and CDR2 YFSETQ. The V and J ends lost 7 bases and 2 bases respectively, with 15 bases between them. The CDR3 is 14 residues long. CDR3 loop: CASESGGPNYGYTF. In DNA form, the CDR3 reads TGCGCCAGCGAGTCTGGGGGCCCGAACTATGGCTACACCTTC.

Of note for this clonotype: A much larger clone sits a single nucleotide away, making a read error possible. The rearrangement uses TRBV9 and TRBJ2-1; D gene ambiguous. CDR1 SGDLS and CDR2 YYNGEE come from the germline V gene. Trimming took 3 bases from V and 6 from J, leaving 10 bases between them. The CDR3 has 13 amino acids. CDR3 loop: CASSGQPCNEQFF. The CDR3 nucleotides read TGTGCCAGCAGCGGGCAGCCCTGCAATGAGCAGTTCTTC.

The V gene is TRBV12-3 or TRBV12-4, the J gene TRBJ1-5; possible D gene TRBD1, 6 bases. V shed 6 bases and J shed 3 bases, with 12 bases lying between them. The CDR3 covers 14 residues. The CDR3 loop is CASSGGGPNQPQHF. The CDR3 DNA is TGTGCCAGCAGCGGTGGGGGGCCCAATCAGCCCCAGCATTTT.

This clonotype came up many times. This chain links TRBV7-2 with TRBJ2-3; 11 bases agree with TRBD2. The CDR3 spans 17 residues. Germline loops: CDR1 SGHTA, CDR2 FQGNSA. J gave up 4 bases and V 0 bases, and 6 bases lay outside the gene matches. This CDR3 is CASSLAFSGRGPDTQYF. As DNA, the CDR3 is TGTGCCAGCAGCTTAGCCTTTAGCGGGAGGGGACCAGATACGCAGTATTTT. The full variable domain, with the rest looked up from reference TRBV7-2 and TRBJ2-3, is GAGVSQSPSNKVTEKGKDVELRCDPISGHTALYWYRQSLGQGLEFLIYFQGNSAPDKSGLPSDRFSAERTGGSVSTLTIQRTQQEDSAVYLCASSLAFSGRGPDTQYFGPGTRLTVL.

Regarding this clonotype: One base away lies a much larger clone, so this may be a sequencing read error. The rearrangement links TRBV7-2 to TRBJ2-7, with 9 nucleotides matching TRBD2. The CDR3 length is 15 residues. Germline lookup yields CDR1 SGHTA and CDR2 FQGNSA. CDR3: CASSFSGSRTYGQYF. The CDR3 region has the DNA TGTGCCAGCAGCTTTAGCGGGAGCCGGACCTACGGGCAGTACTTC.

This chain connects TRBV30 to TRBJ1-4; a weak D match, TRBD1 (5 bases). V lost 0 bases and J 6 bases, leaving 17 bases between the germline ends. CDR1 GTSNPN and CDR2 SVGIG come from the germline V gene (reference sequence). The CDR3 is 16 amino acids. The CDR3 sequence is CAWSVKGRTFHEKLFF. The CDR3 coding sequence is TGTGCCTGGAGTGTAAAGGGGAGGACCTTTCATGAAAAACTGTTTTTT.

In this sample, this clonotype turned up many times. For the CDR3, the DNA is TGCGCCAGCAGCGCGGGACAGGCATCCGCTGAAGCTTTCTTT. Amino acids: CASSAGQASAEAFF. The chain carries TRBV5-1 and TRBJ1-1; 8 bases match TRBD1. CDR3 length: 14 amino acids. Germline CDR1 SGHRS, CDR2 YFSETQ. V dropped 4 bases and J dropped 6; count of bases not matched to a gene: 8.

This clonotype was recorded at least ten times. V is TRBV7-9 and J is TRBJ2-1; perhaps TRBD1 as D (6 bases). From germline, CDR1 is SEHNR and CDR2 FQNEAQ (reference sequence). Trimming removed 4 bases at V and 0 bases at J, with 7 bases between. This CDR3 is built from 14 residues. CDR3 in amino acids: CASSSDSSYNEQFF. CDR3 coding DNA: TGTGCCAGCAGCTCGGACAGCTCCTACAATGAGCAGTTCTTC.

This clonotype came up many times. This chain joins TRBV7-3 and TRBJ1-1; no firm D call. Germline lookup yields CDR1 SGHTA and CDR2 FQGTGA. The V end lost 5 bases, the J end lost 4 bases, and 14 bases lay between the germline ends. This CDR3 spans 14 amino acids. The CDR3, as DNA: TGTGCCAGCAGCCCGAGTGCGGGGAGCACTGAAGCTTTCTTT. Its translation is CASSPSAGSTEAFF.

This clonotype was counted at least ten times. This sequence joins TRBV6-1 and TRBJ1-2, with no clear D. The CDR3 loop spans 14 amino acids. Between the trimmed V and J ends, which lost 2 bases and 5 bases, there was a span of 12 bases. The V gene's germline CDR1 is MNHNS and CDR2 SASEGT. The DNA for the CDR3 is TGTGCCAGCAGTGAATATACAGCCGTTTATGGCTACACCTTC. Its protein product is CASSEYTAVYGYTF.

Regarding this clonotype: This CDR3 is missing its conserved last phenylalanine or tryptophan, likely due to a read error. The CDR3 sequence: CAWSALGETGVRYEQYL. CDR3 nucleotide sequence: TGTGCCTGGAGTGCCCTGGGGGAGACAGGGGTAAGGTACGAGCAGTACCTC. This chain joins TRBV30 and TRBJ2-7; TRBD1 matches at 8 bases. The CDR3 length is 17 residues. Germline trimming cut 1 base from V and 4 bases from J; bases unmatched to any gene: 15. The germline CDR1 and CDR2 sequences are GTSNPN and SVGIG (reference sequence).

This clonotype was seen at least ten times. The genes are TRBV20-1 and TRBJ2-7; 10 bases line up with TRBD2. The CDR3 spans 14 residues. Trimming removed 5 bases from V and 7 bases from J; junction bases left unmatched: 11. CDR1 is DFQATT and CDR2 is SNEGSKA in the germline V gene (reference sequence). The CDR3 reads CSAPRTSGEGEQYF. The CDR3 coding sequence is TGCAGTGCTCCTCGGACTAGCGGAGAGGGGGAGCAGTACTTC.

The sample holds many counts of this clonotype. The rearrangement joins TRBV2 to TRBJ2-3; TRBD2 agrees at 9 bases. Trimming at V came to 6 bases and at J to 1 base, leaving 5 bases not matched to a gene. Germline V lookup: CDR1 SNHLY, CDR2 FYNNEI. The CDR3 is made up of 15 amino acids. The CDR3 sequence: CASSRKREGTDTQYF. CDR3 nucleotide sequence: TGTGCCAGCAGCCGGAAGCGGGAGGGCACAGATACGCAGTATTTT.

The rearrangement uses TRBV5-1 and TRBJ2-2; D possibly corresponds to TRBD1 (7 bases). Trimming removed 4 bases at V and 5 bases at J, with 12 bases between. In germline, CDR1 is SGHRS, CDR2 YFSETQ. The CDR3 runs 14 residues. The CDR3, as DNA: TGCGCCAGCAGCGACGGGGGACAGACCGGGGAGCTGTTTTTT. Translated, it gives CASSDGGQTGELFF. Together with reference TRBV5-1 and TRBJ2-2, the CDR3 gives the full variable domain: KAGVTQTPRYLIKTRGQQVTLSCSPISGHRSVSWYQQTPGQGLQFLFEYFSETQRNKGNFPGRFSGRQFSNSRSEMNVSTLELGDSALYLCASSDGGQTGELFFGEGSRLTVL.

The chain combines TRBV12-3 or TRBV12-4 with TRBJ2-7; D not resolved. This CDR3 comprises 13 residues. Trimming left V 7 bases short and J 1 base short, with 11 bases between. CDR3 coding DNA: TGTGCCAGCACCGGAGACACTTCCTACGAGCAGTACTTC. Amino acids: CASTGDTSYEQYF.

Ten or more counts support this clonotype. The chain links TRBV10-3 to TRBJ1-2, with D possibly being TRBD1 (6 bases). Per germline, CDR1 ENHRY and CDR2 SYGVKD. This CDR3 has 15 residues. V lost 6 bases to trimming and J lost 0 bases, with 14 bases between them. The DNA for the CDR3 is TGTGCCATCAGGTCAGGGGATGGAGCTAACTATGGCTACACCTTC. Encoded protein: CAIRSGDGANYGYTF.

This clonotype was counted many times. The chain recombines TRBV12-3 or TRBV12-4 with TRBJ2-2, with a weak D call TRBD2 (5 bases). Trimming cost V 5 bases and J 7 bases, with 17 bases left between them. There are 15 residues in the CDR3. CDR3 amino acids: CASSPLAAANGELFF. CDR3 nucleotides: TGTGCCAGCAGTCCGCTAGCTGCGGCGAACGGGGAGCTGTTTTTT.

This chain joins TRBV5-1 and TRBJ1-4; TRBD1 matches at 8 bases. Germline values: CDR1 SGHRS, CDR2 YFSETQ. The CDR3 has 15 residues. V lost 1 base, J lost 4 bases, and 3 bases stayed unmatched. The CDR3 DNA sequence: TGCGCCAGCAGCTTGCAGGGGGCGGGTAATGAAAAACTGTTTTTT. It specifies CASSLQGAGNEKLFF.

On this clonotype: A much larger clonotype is one base distant, so this may be a read error. This chain links TRBV6-2 or TRBV6-3 with TRBJ2-7; maybe TRBD2 (5 bases). Germline V lookup: CDR1 MNHEY, CDR2 SVGEGT. This CDR3 is 19 amino acids long. V lost 5 bases and J 6 bases, leaving 32 bases between the germline ends. CDR3 in amino acids: CASSNPGGGDREYYLEQYF. In DNA, the CDR3 is TGTGCCAGCAGTAACCCAGGTGGAGGAGATAGGGAATACTACCTCGAGCAGTACTTC.

This clonotype was counted between two and nine times. The chain links TRBV20-1 to TRBJ1-4; D not resolved. From germline, CDR1 is DFQATT and CDR2 SNEGSKA (reference sequence). V was shortened by 0 bases and J by 8 bases, with 7 bases between the two germline ends. CDR3 length: 12 amino acids. In DNA form, the CDR3 reads TGCAGTGCTAGAGATAGCGGCGAAAAACTGTTTTTT. This encodes CSARDSGEKLFF.

A remark on this clonotype: A far bigger clonotype differs at one base, so this is likely a read error. The V call is TRBV2, the J call TRBJ2-7; 12 nucleotides agree with TRBD2. The CDR3 is 13 residues long. Germline V gives CDR1 SNHLY, CDR2 FYNNEI. V was pared by 11 bases and J by 7 bases, with 9 bases of the junction left unmatched. The CDR3 here is CASLAGGYNEQYF. CDR3 DNA sequence: TGTGCCTCCCTAGCGGGAGGGTACAATGAGCAGTACTTC.

Many counts were recorded for this clonotype. This chain links TRBV7-3 with TRBJ2-5; maybe TRBD1 (6 bases). With 3 bases removed from V and 5 bases from J, the gap between germline ends came to 10 bases. In germline, CDR1 is SGHTA, CDR2 FQGTGA. The CDR3 runs 13 residues. The CDR3: CASSFKQGETQYF. The CDR3 bases are TGTGCCAGCAGCTTCAAGCAGGGGGAGACCCAGTACTTC.

This clonotype came up a few times. The gene calls are TRBV3-1 and TRBJ1-6; D is perhaps TRBD1 (6 bases). Germline assignment: CDR1 LGHDT and CDR2 YNNKEL (reference sequence). The CDR3 is 13 amino acids. V dropped 4 bases and J dropped 17 bases, with 18 bases sitting between them. The CDR3 DNA reads as TGTGCCAGCAGCCCAGGTGGGGGGGGCCTCATCCACTTT. Its translation is CASSPGGGGLIHF.

The V gene is TRBV19, the J gene TRBJ1-2; possible D gene TRBD1, 5 bases. V was pared by 5 bases and J by 8 bases, with 15 bases between. This CDR3 is 13 amino acids long. Looked up from germline, CDR1 is LNHDA and CDR2 is SQIVND (reference sequence). In nucleotides, the CDR3 is TGTGCCAGTAGTGTTCCGGGACCGAGGGGCTACACCTTC. Translating it yields CASSVPGPRGYTF.

This clonotype was observed at least ten times. V and J are TRBV12-3 or TRBV12-4 and TRBJ2-5, with TRBD1 as a possible D gene (5 bases). Trimming took off 9 bases at V and 6 bases at J, with 20 bases between the two ends. This CDR3 is 14 amino acids long. The CDR3 here is CASSRGRSSKTQYF. CDR3 coding DNA: TGTGCCAGTAGTAGGGGCCGTTCGTCGAAGACCCAGTACTTC.